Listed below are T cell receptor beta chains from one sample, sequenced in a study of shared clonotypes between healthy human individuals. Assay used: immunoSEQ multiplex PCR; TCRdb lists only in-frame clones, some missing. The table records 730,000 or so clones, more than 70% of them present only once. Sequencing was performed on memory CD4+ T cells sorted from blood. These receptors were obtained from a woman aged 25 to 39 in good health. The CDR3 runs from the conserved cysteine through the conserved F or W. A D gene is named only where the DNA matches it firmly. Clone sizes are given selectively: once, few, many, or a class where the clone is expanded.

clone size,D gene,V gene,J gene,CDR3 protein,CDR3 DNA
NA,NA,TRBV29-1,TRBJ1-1,CSVVTYTEAFF,TGCAGCGTTGTGACCTACACTGAAGCTTTCTTT
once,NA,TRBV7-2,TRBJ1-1,CASSLEANTEAFF,TGTGCCAGCAGCTTAGAAGCGAACACTGAAGCTTTCTTT
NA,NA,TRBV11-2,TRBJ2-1,CASSSLNEQFF,TGTGCCAGCAGCTCCTTAAATGAGCAGTTCTTC
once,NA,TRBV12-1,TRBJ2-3,CASSLPSGGCTDTQYF,TGTGCCAGCAGCCTCCCCTCTGGCGGTTGCACAGATACGCAGTATTTT
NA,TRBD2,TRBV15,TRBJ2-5,CATSRELSSGVFYQETQYF,TGTGCCACCAGCAGAGAACTGAGTAGCGGGGTGTTTTACCAAGAGACCCAGTACTTC
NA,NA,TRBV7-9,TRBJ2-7,CASSGQPYEQYF,TGTGCCAGCTCAGGGCAGCCCTACGAGCAGTACTTC
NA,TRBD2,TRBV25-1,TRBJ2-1,CASSGTSGDDEQFF,TGTGCCAGCAGTGGGACTAGCGGGGACGATGAGCAGTTCTTC
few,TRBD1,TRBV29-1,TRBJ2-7,CSAGQGAKQYF,TGCAGCGCTGGACAGGGGGCGAAGCAGTACTTC
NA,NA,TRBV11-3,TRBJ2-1,CASSFGGANFGEQFF,TGTGCCAGCAGCTTTGGGGGGGCTAACTTCGGTGAGCAGTTCTTC
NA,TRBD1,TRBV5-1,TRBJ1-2,CASSFGDRDARGSTF,TGCGCCAGCAGCTTCGGGGACAGGGATGCTCGGGGCAGCACCTTC
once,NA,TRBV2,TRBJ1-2,CASSGQNYGYTF,TGTGCCAGCAGTGGTCAGAACTATGGCTACACCTTC
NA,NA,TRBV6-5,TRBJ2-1,CASSYSWATSEQFF,TGTGCCAGCAGTTACTCCTGGGCTACCAGTGAGCAGTTCTTC
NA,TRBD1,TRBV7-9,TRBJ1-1,CASSLGDRGAFF,TGTGCCAGCAGCTTAGGGGACAGAGGGGCTTTCTTT
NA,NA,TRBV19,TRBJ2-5,CASSRGRGSGKQETQYF,TGTGCCAGTAGTAGAGGACGGGGTAGCGGCAAACAAGAGACCCAGTACTTC
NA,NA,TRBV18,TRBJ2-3,CASSPRPGRSTDTQYF,TGTGCCAGCTCACCACGGCCGGGACGGAGCACAGATACGCAGTATTTT
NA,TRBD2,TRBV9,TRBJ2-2,CASSVEAGVVTGELFF,TGTGCCAGCAGCGTAGAAGCGGGAGTTGTCACCGGGGAGCTGTTTTTT
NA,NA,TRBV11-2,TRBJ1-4,CASSPLGGPGEKLFF,TGTGCCAGCAGCCCCCTCGGGGGGCCGGGTGAAAAACTGTTTTTT
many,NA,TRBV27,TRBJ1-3,CASRPQGVTNTIYF,TGTGCCAGCAGGCCGCAGGGAGTGACAAACACCATATATTTT
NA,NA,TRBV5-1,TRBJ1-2,CASSSPGGYGYTF,TGTGCCAGCAGCTCCCCAGGAGGGTATGGCTACACCTTC
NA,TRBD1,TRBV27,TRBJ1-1,CASSFWDRPNTEAFF,TGTGCCAGCAGTTTTTGGGACAGGCCGAACACTGAAGCTTTCTTT
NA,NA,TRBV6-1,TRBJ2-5,CASKLPQQETQYF,TGTGCCAGCAAATTGCCTCAACAAGAGACCCAGTACTTC
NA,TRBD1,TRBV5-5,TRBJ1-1,CASRLQGAGMNTEAFF,TGTGCCAGCAGACTACAGGGGGCTGGGATGAACACTGAAGCTTTCTTT
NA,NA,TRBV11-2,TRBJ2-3,CASSGTGKVGGTQYF,TGTGCCAGCAGCGGAACAGGGAAGGTAGGAGGTACGCAGTATTTT
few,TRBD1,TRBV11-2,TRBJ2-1,CASTLTGDEQFF,TGTGCCAGCACTCTAACAGGGGATGAGCAGTTCTTC
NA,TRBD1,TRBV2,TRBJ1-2,CASSSPGTGVWGYTF,TGTGCCAGCAGTTCCCCCGGGACAGGAGTTTGGGGCTACACCTTC
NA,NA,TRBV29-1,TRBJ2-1,CSVPFRLGRDSYNEQFF,TGCAGCGTTCCCTTCAGACTGGGGCGGGATTCCTACAATGAGCAGTTCTTC
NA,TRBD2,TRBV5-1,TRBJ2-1,CASHWVSGLAGNEQFF,TGCGCCAGCCACTGGGTTTCGGGACTAGCTGGCAATGAGCAGTTCTTC
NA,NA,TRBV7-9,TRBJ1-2,CASSLQSSASYGYTF,TGTGCCAGCAGCTTACAATCCTCGGCCTCCTATGGCTACACCTTC
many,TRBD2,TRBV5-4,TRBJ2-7,CASTPGTSDLYEQYF,TGTGCCAGCACCCCGGGTACTAGCGACCTCTACGAGCAGTACTTC
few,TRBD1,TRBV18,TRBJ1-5,CASSSDREYQPQHF,TGTGCCAGCTCATCTGACAGGGAGTATCAGCCCCAGCATTTT
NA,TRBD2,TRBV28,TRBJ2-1,CASSPQIGGSGMDEQFF,TGTGCCAGCAGTCCCCAAATCGGTGGTAGCGGGATGGATGAGCAGTTCTTC